These 18 T cell receptor beta chains share one sample of origin, sequenced in a study of blood T cell repertoires in COVID-19. Profiling relied on immunoSEQ multiplex PCR, and the TCRdb table lists in-frame clones only, not all of them. This sample has roughly 210,000 clones, with about nine tenths found just once. Sequencing was performed on PBMCs or T cells enriched from blood (not recorded which). These receptors originate from a man aged 30 to 45 in a cohort exposed to, infected with or recovered from COVID-19 (not recorded which).

This clone turned up a few times. This rearrangement joins TRBV6-5 to TRBJ1-5, with D tentatively TRBD1 (6 bases). The CDR3 spans 15 residues. CDR1 is MNHEY and CDR2 is SVGAGI in the germline V gene. V was trimmed by 10 bases and J by 0 bases, leaving 16 bases between them. CDR3 loop: CATRTVAYSNQPQHF. Here the CDR3 DNA reads TGTGCCACTCGGACAGTAGCTTATAGCAATCAGCCCCAGCATTTT.

The chain carries TRBV5-1 and TRBJ1-4; D is undetermined. Germline-derived CDR1 and CDR2 are SGHRS and YFSETQ. Trimming took off 0 bases at V and 6 bases at J, with 9 bases between the two ends. There are 14 residues in the CDR3. The CDR3 nucleotides read TGCGCCAGCAGCTTGGACGGGGTAGATGAAAAACTGTTTTTT. Encoded protein: CASSLDGVDEKLFF.

The chain links TRBV6-5 to TRBJ1-1; tentatively, D is TRBD1 (6 bases). Trimming took 6 bases from V and 1 from J, leaving 15 bases between them. There are 15 residues in the CDR3. Germline CDR1 reads MNHEY; CDR2 reads SVGAGI. The CDR3 DNA sequence: TGTGCCAGCAGCCTACAGGACAGCCGGAACACTGAAGCTTTCTTT. Its protein product is CASSLQDSRNTEAFF.

The CDR3 sequence: CASSLAAQAVEKLFF. CDR3 sequence (DNA): TGTGCCAGCAGCTTAGCGGCACAGGCGGTAGAAAAACTGTTTTTT. This rearrangement joins TRBV7-8 to TRBJ1-4; D may be TRBD1 (5 bases). The germline V gene encodes CDR1 SGHVS and CDR2 FQNEAQ. The CDR3 contains 15 residues. V lost 0 bases, J lost 8 bases, and 13 bases lay in between.

The chain is built from TRBV5-1 and TRBJ2-5; TRBD2 aligns across 7 bases. This CDR3 comprises 15 residues. CDR1 is SGHRS and CDR2 is YFSETQ in the germline V gene. J gave up 0 bases and V 3 bases, and 5 bases lay outside the gene matches. The CDR3 bases are TGCGCCAGCAGCTACCTGGGGGGGGACCAAGAGACCCAGTACTTC. The encoded protein is CASSYLGGDQETQYF.

The rearrangement uses TRBV28 and TRBJ2-7; TRBD1 matches 10 bases. This CDR3 spans 14 amino acids. Germline V gene sequence: CDR1 MDHEN, CDR2 SYDVKM. V dropped 6 bases and J dropped 2; count of bases not matched to a gene: 4. In nucleotides, the CDR3 is TGTGCCAGCAGCCCCGGGACAGGGGCCTACGAGCAGTACTTC. This codes for CASSPGTGAYEQYF.

V gene TRBV21-1 combines with J gene TRBJ1-4. TRBV21-1 is noted as a pseudogene. This CDR3 is built from 11 residues. The chain's CDR3 is CASSPREKLFF. The CDR3 nucleotides read TGTGCCAGCAGCCCTAGGGAAAAACTGTTTTTT.

The chain links TRBV7-6 to TRBJ2-5; D might be TRBD1 (6 bases). Per germline, CDR1 SGHVS and CDR2 FNYEAQ. The V end lost 5 bases, the J end lost 1 base, and 14 bases lay between the germline ends. The CDR3 is 15 amino acids. The CDR3 nucleotides read TGTGCCAGCAGCCGGGAAGGACAGATCCAAGAGACCCAGTACTTC. Its translation: CASSREGQIQETQYF.

There are a few counts of this clone. The chain joins TRBV7-6 to TRBJ2-7; possible D gene TRBD2, 6 bases. Trimming cost V 5 bases and J 4 bases, with 18 bases left between them. The CDR3 spans 15 residues. Germline assignment: CDR1 SGHVS and CDR2 FNYEAQ. The CDR3 loop is CASSLNRDSAYEQYF. As DNA, the CDR3 is TGTGCCAGCAGCCTTAACCGGGACTCAGCTTACGAGCAGTACTTC. Full variable domain (outside the CDR3, taken from reference TRBV7-6 and TRBJ2-7): GAGVSQSPRYKVTKRGQDVALRCDPISGHVSLYWYRQALGQGPEFLTYFNYEAQQDKSGLPNDRFSAERPEGSISTLTIQRTEQRDSAMYRCASSLNRDSAYEQYFGPGTRLTVT.

V gene TRBV3-1 (or the pseudogene TRBV3-2) combines with J gene TRBJ1-6; tentative D call: TRBD1 (6 bases). Germline V CDR1 and CDR2: LGHDT, YNNKEL (reference sequence). The CDR3 runs 14 residues. Trimming left V 6 bases short and J 7 bases short, with 13 bases between. The DNA for the CDR3 is TGTGCCAGCAGACGACAGGCAACGAATTCACCCCTCCACTTT. It yields the protein CASRRQATNSPLHF.

V gene TRBV18 combines with J gene TRBJ1-1; possible D gene TRBD1, 6 bases. In germline, CDR1 is KGHSH, CDR2 LQKENI. Trimming took off 8 bases at V and 1 base at J, with 11 bases between the two ends. There are 13 residues in the CDR3. This CDR3 is CASVGQPNTEAFF. CDR3 nucleotides: TGTGCCAGCGTCGGACAGCCGAACACTGAAGCTTTCTTT.

J is TRBJ2-7 and V is TRBV4-3; 8 bases agree with TRBD2. This CDR3 contains 14 residues. The V gene's germline CDR1 is LGHNA and CDR2 YSLEER. Losses at the gene ends were 1 base for V and 2 bases for J; bases not matched to a gene: 1. The chain's CDR3 is CASSQALAAYEQYF. For the CDR3, the DNA is TGCGCCAGCAGCCAAGCACTAGCGGCCTACGAGCAGTACTTC.

The chain couples TRBV12-3 or TRBV12-4 to TRBJ1-1; a weak D match, TRBD1 (5 bases). V was trimmed by 5 bases and J by 11 bases, leaving 12 bases between them. This CDR3 is 11 amino acids long. The CDR3 sequence is CASSNRFMAFF. Written as DNA, the CDR3 is TGTGCCAGCAGTAACAGGTTCATGGCTTTCTTT.

The sample holds a few counts of this clone. The chain uses TRBV28 and TRBJ2-7, with D tentatively TRBD1 (5 bases). V shed 2 bases and J shed 2 bases, with 7 bases lying between them. Per the germline V gene, CDR1 is MDHEN and CDR2 is SYDVKM. The CDR3 spans 13 residues. CDR3 sequence reads: CASSLIRAYEQYF. In DNA form, the CDR3 reads TGTGCCAGCAGTTTAATCAGGGCCTACGAGCAGTACTTC.

V gene TRBV5-8 combines with J gene TRBJ2-7; 7 nucleotides match TRBD1. Trimming took 10 bases from V and 1 from J; bases not matched to a gene: 8. CDR1 and CDR2 (germline): SGHTS, YDEGEE. The CDR3 sequence is 13 residues long. The CDR3 is CAGDRDGSYEQYF. CDR3 nucleotide sequence: TGTGCCGGCGACAGGGATGGTTCCTACGAGCAGTACTTC.

The chain links TRBV6-2 or TRBV6-3 to TRBJ2-1; perhaps TRBD1 as D (6 bases). CDR1 is MNHEY, CDR2 SVGEGT, per germline. The CDR3 sequence is 15 residues long. Trimming took off 3 bases at V and 2 bases at J, with 11 bases between the two ends. The CDR3 nucleotides are TGTGCCAGCAGTTATCTGGGACAACCCTACAATGAGCAGTTCTTC. Translating it yields CASSYLGQPYNEQFF.

The chain links TRBV9 to TRBJ1-2; the match to TRBD1 covers 10 bases. Germline loops: CDR1 SGDLS, CDR2 YYNGEE. The ends lost 3 bases at V and 4 bases at J; junction bases unmatched: 9. The CDR3 covers 16 residues. This CDR3 reads CASSGPLDRGLYGYTF. As DNA, the CDR3 is TGTGCCAGCAGCGGACCTTTAGACAGGGGGCTCTATGGCTACACCTTC.

This clone has a single count. V gene TRBV2 combines with J gene TRBJ2-5; TRBD2 matches at 8 bases. The germline CDR1 and CDR2 sequences are SNHLY and FYNNEI. V trimming: 2 bases; J trimming: 4 bases; junction bases outside the gene matches: 6. This CDR3 is 15 amino acids long. As DNA, the CDR3 is TGTGCCAGCAGTGAATCAGCGGGAGAGGGAGAGACCCAGTACTTC. Amino acids: CASSESAGEGETQYF.